This T cell receptor beta chain was identified during a study of molecular identifiers for immune sequencing clone quantification. On the study more broadly: Four of five splits of RNA from approximately 22,000 or 94,000 naive CD8 cells were sequenced in replicates.

The CDR3 has 17 amino acids. Germline V lookup: CDR1 LGHDT, CDR2 YNNKEL (reference sequence). The V gene end was trimmed by 1 base and the J gene end by 3 bases; junction bases not matched to a gene: 2. The sample holds many counts of this clonotype. Its antigen is currently unknown. A single record per CDR3 protein comes from TCRdb applying MiXCR to the PCR reads. Of approximately 670,000 distinct CDR3 sequences listed, less than 20% are singletons. Study outcomes and limitations: Clonotypes surpassing 20 RNA copies contained over 97% of effector molecules, versus under 1% in naive cells.

As CD8+CD4-CCR7+CD45RA+ cells, naive CD8 T cells were sorted. The chain has TRBV3-1 and TRBJ2-3, with 15 bases fitting TRBD2. The sample taken for sequencing was naive CD8+ T cells from blood, with Jurkat cell RNA spiked in. Sample subset: FACS-sorted CD8+CD4-CCR7+CD45RA+ naive T cells. The source is a human donor in good health. Some libraries in this study had Jurkat cell RNA spiked in. The CDR3 nucleotides read TGTGCCAGCAGCCAAGGGGGACTAGCGGGGGGAACAGATACGCAGTATTTT. Its translation: CASSQGGLAGGTDTQYF.